This T cell receptor (beta chain) was captured in a study of blood T cell repertoires in COVID-19. Study-wide context: Sites in the United States, Italy and Spain provided acute and convalescent COVID-19 samples. From T cells, B-cell-depleted T cells, or PBMCs came the material, which was cDNA or gDNA.

As handled by the study authors: It was from reference gene primer amplification that nucleated cell counts were estimated. Profiling relied on immunoSEQ multiplex PCR, and the TCRdb table lists in-frame clones only, not all of them. D and trimming come from the DNA, and the V and J calls and clone size come from that table. The sample holds about 140,000 clones; 85% to 90% are singletons and the top ten take more than 9.5%. V trimming: 4 bases; J trimming: 7 bases; junction bases outside the gene matches: 12. The germline gives CDR1 LGHDT, CDR2 YNNKEL (reference sequence). The CDR3 extends over 16 amino acids.

This receptor was identified in a woman aged 80 or over with acute or convalescent COVID-19. The source material was peripheral blood. This chain joins TRBV3-1 (or the pseudogene TRBV3-2) and TRBJ1-2; TRBD1 agrees at 10 bases. In DNA, the CDR3 is TGTGCCAGCAGCCGCCTGGGACAGGGGTCCGGCACTGGCTACACCTTC. Its protein is CASSRLGQGSGTGYTF.